This T cell receptor beta chain was identified in a study of blood T cell repertoires in COVID-19. At the level of the study: Specimens from acute and convalescent COVID-19 originated in the United States, Italy and Spain. T cells, B-cell-depleted T cells, or PBMCs provided the cDNA or gDNA that served as material.

Original data processing: Using reference gene primer amplification, nucleated cell counts were estimated. Profiled with immunoSEQ multiplex PCR; TCRdb holds only in-frame clones, not every one. The DNA gave D and trimming, while V, J and clone size come from that table. In the table there are some 110,000 clones, 60% to 85% of which are singletons. This receptor was obtained from a man between 65 and 80 years old with acute or convalescent COVID-19. What was sequenced was peripheral blood.

This chain's CDR3 is CASSDHTKSLNQPQHF. CDR3 sequence (DNA): TGTGCCAGCAGCGATCATACTAAATCACTCAATCAGCCCCAGCATTTT. V gene TRBV2 combines with J gene TRBJ1-5, with D unresolved. The germline CDR1 and CDR2 sequences are SNHLY and FYNNEI. CDR3 size: 16 residues. Trimming took off 6 bases at V and 3 bases at J, with 18 bases between the two ends.